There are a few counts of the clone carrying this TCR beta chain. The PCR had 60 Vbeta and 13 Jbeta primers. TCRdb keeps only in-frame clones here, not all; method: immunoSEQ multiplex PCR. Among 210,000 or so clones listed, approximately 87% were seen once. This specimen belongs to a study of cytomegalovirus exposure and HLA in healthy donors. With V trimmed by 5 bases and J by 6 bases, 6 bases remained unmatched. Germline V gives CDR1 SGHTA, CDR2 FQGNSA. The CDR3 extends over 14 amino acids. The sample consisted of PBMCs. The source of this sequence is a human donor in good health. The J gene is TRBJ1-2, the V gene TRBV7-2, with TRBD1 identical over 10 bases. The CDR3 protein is CASSARGQGNGYTF. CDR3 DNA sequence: TGTGCCAGCAGCGCCCGGGGACAGGGGAATGGCTACACCTTC.